This entry is about one T cell receptor beta chain. Antigen: not known. Trimming left V 3 bases short and J 3 bases short, with 8 bases between. CDR3 length: 13 residues. Germline loops: CDR1 LNHDA, CDR2 SQIVND (reference sequence). Repertoires were generated with immunoSEQ multiplex PCR, while TCRdb's copy carries only in-frame clones and drops some. This table has roughly 70,000 clones, more than 70% appearing once. The sample is drawn from a study of chemoradiotherapy in HPV16-positive cancers. Study background: Candidate HPV-specific clones and shared TCR motifs came from a couple of HPV16-positive patients.

Over chemoradiotherapy, repertoires were sampled more than once. Study-level points and caveats: During treatment, candidate HPV-specific clones and E7-related motifs expanded in tumor.

V gene TRBV19 combines with J gene TRBJ1-2, with a weak D call TRBD1 (5 bases). The material sequenced was blood, taken from a patient who underwent chemoradiotherapy. The sequence came from a human donor with HPV-associated anogenital cancer. The CDR3 here is CASSIGDHYGYTF. The CDR3 coding sequence is TGTGCCAGTAGTATCGGGGACCACTATGGCTACACCTTC.